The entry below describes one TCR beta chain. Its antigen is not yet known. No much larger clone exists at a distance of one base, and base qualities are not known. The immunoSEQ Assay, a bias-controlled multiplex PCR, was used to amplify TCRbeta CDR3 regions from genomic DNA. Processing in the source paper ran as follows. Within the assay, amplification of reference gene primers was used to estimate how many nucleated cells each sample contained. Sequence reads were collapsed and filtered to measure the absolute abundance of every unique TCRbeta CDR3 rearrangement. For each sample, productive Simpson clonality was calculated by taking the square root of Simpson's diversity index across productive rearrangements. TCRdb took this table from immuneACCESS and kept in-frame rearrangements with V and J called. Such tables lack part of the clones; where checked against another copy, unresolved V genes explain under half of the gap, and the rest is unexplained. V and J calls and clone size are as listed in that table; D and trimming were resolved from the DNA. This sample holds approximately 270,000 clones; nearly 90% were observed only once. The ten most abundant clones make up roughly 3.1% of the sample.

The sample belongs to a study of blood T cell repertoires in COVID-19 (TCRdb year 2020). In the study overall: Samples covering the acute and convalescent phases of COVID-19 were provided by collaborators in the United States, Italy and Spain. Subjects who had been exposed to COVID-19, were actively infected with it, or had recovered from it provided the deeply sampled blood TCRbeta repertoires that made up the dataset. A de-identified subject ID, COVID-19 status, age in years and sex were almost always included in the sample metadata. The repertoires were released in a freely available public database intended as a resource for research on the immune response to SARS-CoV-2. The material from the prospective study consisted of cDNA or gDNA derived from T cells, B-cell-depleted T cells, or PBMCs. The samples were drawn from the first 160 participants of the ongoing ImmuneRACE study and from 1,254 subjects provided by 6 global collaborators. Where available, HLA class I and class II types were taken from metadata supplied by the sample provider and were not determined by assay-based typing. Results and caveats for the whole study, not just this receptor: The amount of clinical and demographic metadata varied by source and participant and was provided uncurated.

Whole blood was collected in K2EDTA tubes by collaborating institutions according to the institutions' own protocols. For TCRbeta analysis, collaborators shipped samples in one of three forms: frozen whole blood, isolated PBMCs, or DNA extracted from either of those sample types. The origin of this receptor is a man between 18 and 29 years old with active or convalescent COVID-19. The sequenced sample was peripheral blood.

DNA sequence: TGTGCCAGTCAAGACAGGAGATGGACCGGCTACACCTTC. This encodes CASQDRRWTGYTF. In this chain, TRBV28 is recombined with TRBJ1-2; possibly the D gene is TRBD1, per 6 matching bases. From the cysteine up to the phenylalanine, the CDR3 has a length of 13 residues. Only the CDR3 region is kept as DNA, spanning 39 bases read in frame from base 1. Relative to germline, V is 9 bases shorter and J is 8 bases shorter, with 19 bases between their ends. CDR1 is given as MDHEN and CDR2 as SYDVKM, both from the germline V gene.